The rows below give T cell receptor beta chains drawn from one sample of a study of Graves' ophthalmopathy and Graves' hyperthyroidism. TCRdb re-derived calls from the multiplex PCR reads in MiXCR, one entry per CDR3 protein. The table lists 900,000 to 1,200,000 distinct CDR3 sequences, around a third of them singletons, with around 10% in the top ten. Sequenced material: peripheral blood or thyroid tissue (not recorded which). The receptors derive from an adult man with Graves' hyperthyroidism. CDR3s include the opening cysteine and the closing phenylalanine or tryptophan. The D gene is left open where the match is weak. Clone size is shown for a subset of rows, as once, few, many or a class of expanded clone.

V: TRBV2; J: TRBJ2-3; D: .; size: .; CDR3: CASSYRLVYTDTQYF; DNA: TGTGCCAGCAGCTACCGCCTAGTTTACACAGATACGCAGTATTTT
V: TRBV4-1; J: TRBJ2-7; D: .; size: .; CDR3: CASSQVPGDTSYEQYF; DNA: TGCGCCAGCAGCCAAGTTCCGGGGGACACCTCCTACGAGCAGTACTTC
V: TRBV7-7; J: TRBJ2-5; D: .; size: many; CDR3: CASSLGQGTQETQYF; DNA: TGTGCCAGCAGCTTAGGTCAGGGGACACAAGAGACCCAGTACTTC
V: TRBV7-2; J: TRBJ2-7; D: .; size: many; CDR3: CASSLVWTSYEQYF; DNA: TGTGCCAGCAGCTTAGTATGGACTTCCTACGAGCAGTACTTC
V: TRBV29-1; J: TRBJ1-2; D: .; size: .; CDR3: CSVATGESGYTF; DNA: TGCAGCGTTGCGACAGGAGAGAGTGGCTACACCTTC
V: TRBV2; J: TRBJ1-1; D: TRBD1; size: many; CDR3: CASSDRGTIEAFF; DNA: TGTGCCAGCAGTGACAGGGGGACGATTGAAGCTTTCTTT
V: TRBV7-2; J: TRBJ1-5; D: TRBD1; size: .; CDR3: CASDRTGNQPQHF; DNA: TGTGCCAGCGACCGGACAGGGAATCAGCCCCAGCATTTT
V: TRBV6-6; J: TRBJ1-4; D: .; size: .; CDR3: CASSTESWEKLFF; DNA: TGTGCCAGCAGTACCGAGAGTTGGGAAAAACTGTTTTTT
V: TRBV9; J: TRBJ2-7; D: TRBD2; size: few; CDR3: CASSVESGGPSWGEQYF; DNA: TGTGCCAGCAGCGTAGAGAGCGGGGGGCCATCCTGGGGAGAGCAGTACTTC
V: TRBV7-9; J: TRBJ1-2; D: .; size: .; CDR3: CAIRGAGYTF; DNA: TGTGCCATCCGGGGAGCTGGCTACACCTTC
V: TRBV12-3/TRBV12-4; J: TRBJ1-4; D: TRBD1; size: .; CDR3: CASSLTGGREKLFF; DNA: TGTGCCAGCAGTTTAACAGGGGGGCGTGAAAAACTGTTTTTT
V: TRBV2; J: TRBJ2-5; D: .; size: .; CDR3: CASSVGQMESDTYF; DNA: TGTGCCAGCAGTGTGGGACAAATGGAGAGCGACACGTACTTC
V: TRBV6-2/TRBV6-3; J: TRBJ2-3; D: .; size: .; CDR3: CASRPSVGSNTDTQYF; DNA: TGTGCCAGCAGGCCATCGGTGGGGTCGAACACAGATACGCAGTATTTT
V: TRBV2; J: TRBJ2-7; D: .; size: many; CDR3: CASSDNGISGATYEQYF; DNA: TGTGCCAGCAGTGATAATGGGATCTCCGGGGCGACCTACGAGCAGTACTTC
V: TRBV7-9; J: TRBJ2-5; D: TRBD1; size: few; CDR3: CASSLVTGPSTGVEETQYF; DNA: TGTGCCAGCAGCTTAGTTACGGGACCTTCGACAGGGGTTGAAGAGACCCAGTACTTC
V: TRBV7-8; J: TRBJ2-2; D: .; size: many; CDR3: CASSLAGDTNTGELFF; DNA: TGTGCCAGCAGCTTAGCGGGGGACACGAACACCGGGGAGCTGTTTTTT
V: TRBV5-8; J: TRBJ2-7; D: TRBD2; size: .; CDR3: CASRANRDYPYEQYF; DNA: TGTGCCAGCAGAGCCAATCGGGACTACCCGTACGAGCAGTACTTC
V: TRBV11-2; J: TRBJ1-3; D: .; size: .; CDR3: CASSVTLSGNTIYF; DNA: TGTGCCAGCAGCGTGACACTCTCTGGAAACACCATATATTTT
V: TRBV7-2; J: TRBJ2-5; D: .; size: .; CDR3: CASSPPIPSARGDQETQYF; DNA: TGTGCCAGCAGCCCACCCATCCCGAGTGCCAGGGGGGACCAAGAGACCCAGTACTTC
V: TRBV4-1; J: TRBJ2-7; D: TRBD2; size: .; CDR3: CASSQTMASGTYEHYF; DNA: TGCGCCAGCAGCCAAACCATGGCTAGCGGTACCTACGAGCATTACTTC
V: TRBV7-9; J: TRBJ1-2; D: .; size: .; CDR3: CASSSRDSGYTF; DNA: TGTGCCAGCAGCTCACGGGACTCTGGCTACACCTTC
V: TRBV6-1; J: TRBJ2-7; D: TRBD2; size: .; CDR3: CASSLLLAGVHEQYF; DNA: TGTGCCAGCAGTTTATTACTAGCGGGAGTGCACGAGCAGTACTTC
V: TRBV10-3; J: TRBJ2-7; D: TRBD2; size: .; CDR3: CAISEISGTTYEQYF; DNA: TGTGCCATCAGTGAGATTAGCGGGACGACCTACGAGCAGTACTTC
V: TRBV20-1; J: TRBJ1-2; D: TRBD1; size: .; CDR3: CSARLGQGVTYGYTF; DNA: TGCAGTGCTAGGCTAGGACAGGGGGTCACCTATGGCTACACCTTC
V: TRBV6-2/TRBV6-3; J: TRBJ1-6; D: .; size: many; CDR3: CASSYAAGALPLHF; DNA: TGTGCCAGCAGTTACGCCGCTGGGGCACTTCCCCTCCACTTT
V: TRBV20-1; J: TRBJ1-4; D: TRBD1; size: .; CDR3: CSLKGTGPEKLFF; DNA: TGCAGTCTAAAGGGGACAGGGCCTGAAAAACTGTTTTTT
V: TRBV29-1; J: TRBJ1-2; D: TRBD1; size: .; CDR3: CSVGRTGVAGYTF; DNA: TGCAGCGTCGGGAGGACAGGGGTGGCTGGCTACACCTTC
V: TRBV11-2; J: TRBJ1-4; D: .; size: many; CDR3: CASSLAGAQNEKLFF; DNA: TGTGCCAGCAGCTTAGCGGGGGCACAAAATGAAAAACTGTTTTTT
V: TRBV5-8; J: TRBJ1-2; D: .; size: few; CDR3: CASSRGTPKSAGYTF; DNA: TGTGCCAGCAGCCGAGGGACTCCTAAGAGTGCTGGCTACACCTTC
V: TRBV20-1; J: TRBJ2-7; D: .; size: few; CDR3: CSASNIFRLSLNEQYF; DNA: TGCAGTGCTAGCAATATCTTTAGGTTGTCCCTGAACGAGCAGTACTTC
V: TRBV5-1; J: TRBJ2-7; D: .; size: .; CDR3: CASSLAPDRRYEHYF; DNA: TGCGCCAGCAGCTTGGCCCCCGACAGGAGATACGAGCATTACTTC
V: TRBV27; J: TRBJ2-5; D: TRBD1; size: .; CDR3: CASGSGTAYQETQYF; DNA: TGTGCCAGCGGGTCCGGGACAGCGTACCAAGAGACCCAGTACTTC
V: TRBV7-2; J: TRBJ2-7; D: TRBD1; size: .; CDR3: CASSLEGQGAIYYEQYF; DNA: TGTGCCAGCAGCTTAGAAGGGCAGGGGGCAATCTATTACGAGCAGTACTTC
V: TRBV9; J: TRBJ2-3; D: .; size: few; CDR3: CASSSHTGLYTDTQYF; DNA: TGTGCCAGCAGCTCCCACACAGGTCTTTACACAGATACGCAGTATTTT
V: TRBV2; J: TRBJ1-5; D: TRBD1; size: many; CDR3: CASSAWTGSNQPQHF; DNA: TGTGCCAGCAGTGCTTGGACAGGCTCCAATCAGCCCCAGCATTTT
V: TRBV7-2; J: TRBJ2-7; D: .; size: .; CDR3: CARDHRVYEQYF; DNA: TGTGCTAGAGATCACAGGGTGTACGAGCAGTACTTC
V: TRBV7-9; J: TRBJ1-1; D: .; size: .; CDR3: CAIKTSGSANTEAFF; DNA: TGTGCCATCAAGACTAGCGGGAGTGCGAACACCGAAGCTTTCTTT
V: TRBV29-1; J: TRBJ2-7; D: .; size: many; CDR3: CSVVRGGVEQYF; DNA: TGCAGCGTTGTCAGGGGCGGTGTCGAGCAGTACTTC
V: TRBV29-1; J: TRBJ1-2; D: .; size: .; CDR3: CSVRTERYGYTF; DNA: TGCAGCGTGCGGACAGAGCGCTATGGCTACACCTTC
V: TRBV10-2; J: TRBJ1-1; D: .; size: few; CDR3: CASSEEGKWAEAFF; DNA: TGCGCCAGCAGTGAGGAGGGTAAGTGGGCTGAAGCTTTCTTT
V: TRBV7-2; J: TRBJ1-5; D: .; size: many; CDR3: CASSLGPELNQPQHF; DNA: TGTGCCAGCAGCTTAGGGCCCGAACTTAATCAGCCCCAGCATTTT